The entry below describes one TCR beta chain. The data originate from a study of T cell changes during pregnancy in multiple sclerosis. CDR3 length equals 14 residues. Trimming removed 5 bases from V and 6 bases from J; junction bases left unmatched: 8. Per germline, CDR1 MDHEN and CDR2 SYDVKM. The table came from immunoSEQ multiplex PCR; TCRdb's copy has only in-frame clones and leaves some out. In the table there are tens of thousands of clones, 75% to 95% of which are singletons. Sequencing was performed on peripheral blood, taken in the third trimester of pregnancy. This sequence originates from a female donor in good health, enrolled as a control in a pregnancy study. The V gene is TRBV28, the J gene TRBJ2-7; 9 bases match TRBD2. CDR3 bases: TGTGCCAGCAGTCTCAGCGGGAGGCCTTCCGAGCAGTACTTC. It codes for CASSLSGRPSEQYF.